The 5 T cell receptor beta chains reported below all come from one sample, sequenced in a study of blood T cell repertoires in COVID-19. Sequenced by immunoSEQ multiplex PCR; TCRdb stores in-frame clones only, minus some. This sample has over 120,000 clones, with 60% to 80% found just once. Sequencing was carried out using peripheral blood. The source of these receptors is a woman between 45 and 60 years old with active or convalescent COVID-19.

V and J are TRBV4-3 and TRBJ2-1; D ambiguous. This CDR3 is built from 15 residues. The V and J ends lost 0 bases and 4 bases respectively, with 10 bases between them. CDR1 LGHNA and CDR2 YSLEER come from the germline V gene. This chain's CDR3 is CASSQEHLLYNEQFF. The CDR3 DNA follows: TGCGCCAGCAGCCAAGAACACTTACTATACAATGAGCAGTTCTTC.

V and J are TRBV9 and TRBJ2-1, with TRBD2 as a possible D gene (5 bases). Germline CDR1 reads SGDLS; CDR2 reads YYNGEE. CDR3 size: 17 residues. V lost 3 bases and J 6 bases, leaving 22 bases between the germline ends. The CDR3 DNA reads TGTGCCAGCAGCGCTTCGTCTGGACTTCTAGGCAGCAATGAGCAGTTCTTC. Encoded protein: CASSASSGLLGSNEQFF.

The V gene is TRBV28, the J gene TRBJ1-1; 9 bases fit TRBD1. The CDR3 extends over 16 amino acids. From germline, CDR1 is MDHEN and CDR2 SYDVKM. J gave up 10 bases and V 5 bases, and 17 bases lay outside the gene matches. The CDR3 DNA follows: TGTGCCAGCAGTGGGCGTGGCGGACAGGGGCAGCCTTTAGCTTTCTTT. Translated, it gives CASSGRGGQGQPLAFF.

The V and J genes are TRBV28 and TRBJ1-1; D is perhaps TRBD1 (5 bases). The CDR3 totals 15 residues. Germline CDR1 and CDR2: MDHEN and SYDVKM. The CDR3 DNA reads TGTGTCGCAGCAAATGTCAGGGCACAAGGGACTGAAGCTTTCTTT. Encoded protein: CVAANVRAQGTEAFF.

The J gene is TRBJ1-5, the V gene TRBV18; D might be TRBD1 (6 bases). The CDR3 has 15 amino acids. Trimming left V 2 bases short and J 7 bases short, with 15 bases between. Looked up from germline, CDR1 is KGHSH and CDR2 is LQKENI. DNA of the CDR3: TGTGCCAGCTCACCAAGTACACAGGGAGAGCAGCCCCAGCATTTT. Its translation: CASSPSTQGEQPQHF.